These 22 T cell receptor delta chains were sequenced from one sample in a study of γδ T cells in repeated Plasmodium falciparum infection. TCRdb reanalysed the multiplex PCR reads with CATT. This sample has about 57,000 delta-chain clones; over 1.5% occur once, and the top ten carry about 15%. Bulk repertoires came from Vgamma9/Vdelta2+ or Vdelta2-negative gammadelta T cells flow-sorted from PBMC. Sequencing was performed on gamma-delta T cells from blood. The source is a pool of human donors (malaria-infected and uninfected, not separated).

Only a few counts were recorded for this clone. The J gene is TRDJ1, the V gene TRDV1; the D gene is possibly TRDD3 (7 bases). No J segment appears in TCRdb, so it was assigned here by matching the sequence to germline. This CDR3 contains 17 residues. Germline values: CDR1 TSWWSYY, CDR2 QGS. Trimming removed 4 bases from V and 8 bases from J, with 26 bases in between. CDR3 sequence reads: CALGGTFHPGWGGKLIF. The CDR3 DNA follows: TGTGCTCTTGGGGGAACCTTCCATCCGGGCTGGGGGGGAAAACTCATCTTT.

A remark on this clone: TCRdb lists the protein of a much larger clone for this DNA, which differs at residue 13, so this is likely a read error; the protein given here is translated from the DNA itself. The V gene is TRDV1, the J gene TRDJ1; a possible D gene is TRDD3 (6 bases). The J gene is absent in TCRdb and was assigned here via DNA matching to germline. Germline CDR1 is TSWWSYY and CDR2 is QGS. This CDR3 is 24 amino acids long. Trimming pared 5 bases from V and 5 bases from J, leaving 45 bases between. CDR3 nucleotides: TGTGCTCTTGGGCCTACGACCTTCGGTCGTACTGGGAGATACGCGTCTTTGGGTGGGGATAAACTCATCTTT. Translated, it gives CALGPTTFGRTGRYASLGGDKLIF.

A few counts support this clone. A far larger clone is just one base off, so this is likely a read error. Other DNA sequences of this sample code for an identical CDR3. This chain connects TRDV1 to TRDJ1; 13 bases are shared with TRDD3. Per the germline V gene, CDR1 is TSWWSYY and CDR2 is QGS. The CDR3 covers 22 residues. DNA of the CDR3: TGTGCTCTTGGGGAAAGACTCGTCCCTCGGGTTACTGGGGGATACGCGTCCGATAAGCTCATCTTT. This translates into CALGERLVPRVTGGYASDKLIF.

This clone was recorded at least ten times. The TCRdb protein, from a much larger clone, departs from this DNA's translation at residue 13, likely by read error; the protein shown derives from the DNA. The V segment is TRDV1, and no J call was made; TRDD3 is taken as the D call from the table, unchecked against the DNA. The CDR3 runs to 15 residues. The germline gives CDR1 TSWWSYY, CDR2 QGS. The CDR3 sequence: CALGDNPPGTDKPIF. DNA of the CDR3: TGTGCTCTTGGGGATAACCCGCCCGGGACCGATAAACCCATCTTT.

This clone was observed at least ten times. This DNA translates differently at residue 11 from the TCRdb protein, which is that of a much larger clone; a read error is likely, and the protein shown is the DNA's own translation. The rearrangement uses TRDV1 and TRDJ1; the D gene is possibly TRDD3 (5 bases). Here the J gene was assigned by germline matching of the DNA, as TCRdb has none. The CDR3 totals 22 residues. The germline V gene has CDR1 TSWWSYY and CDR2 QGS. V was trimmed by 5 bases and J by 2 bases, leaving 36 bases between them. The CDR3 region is CALGQSLLLRGHLYWKTDKLIF. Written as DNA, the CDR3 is TGTGCTCTTGGGCAAAGCTTACTACTCAGGGGCCACCTATACTGGAAAACCGATAAACTCATCTTT.

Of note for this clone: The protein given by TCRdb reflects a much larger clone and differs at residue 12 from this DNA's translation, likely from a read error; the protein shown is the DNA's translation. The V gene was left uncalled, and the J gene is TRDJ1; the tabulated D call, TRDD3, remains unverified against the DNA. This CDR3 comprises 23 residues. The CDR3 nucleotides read TGTGCTCTTGGGGAACCGCAATCCTTCCCTCCACACTGGGGGATAGCCCCCGCCGATAAACTCATCTTT. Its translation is CALGEPQSFPPHWGIAPADKLIF.

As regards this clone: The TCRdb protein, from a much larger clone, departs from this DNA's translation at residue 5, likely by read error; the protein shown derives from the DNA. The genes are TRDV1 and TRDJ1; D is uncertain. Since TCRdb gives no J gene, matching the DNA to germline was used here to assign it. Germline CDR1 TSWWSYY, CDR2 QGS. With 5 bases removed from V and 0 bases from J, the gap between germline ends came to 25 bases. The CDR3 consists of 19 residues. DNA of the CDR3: TGTGCTCTTGGGAGAAGACTTAAAAAGTCCCTCCGGTACACCGATAAACTCATCTTT. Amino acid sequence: CALGRRLKKSLRYTDKLIF.

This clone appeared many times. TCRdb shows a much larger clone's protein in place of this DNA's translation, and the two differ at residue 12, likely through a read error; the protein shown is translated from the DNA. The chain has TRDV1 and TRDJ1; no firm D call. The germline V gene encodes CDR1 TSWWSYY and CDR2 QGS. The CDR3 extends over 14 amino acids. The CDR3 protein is CALGRNIRTDKPIF. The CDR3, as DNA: TGTGCTCTTGGGAGGAACATCAGGACCGATAAACCCATCTTT.

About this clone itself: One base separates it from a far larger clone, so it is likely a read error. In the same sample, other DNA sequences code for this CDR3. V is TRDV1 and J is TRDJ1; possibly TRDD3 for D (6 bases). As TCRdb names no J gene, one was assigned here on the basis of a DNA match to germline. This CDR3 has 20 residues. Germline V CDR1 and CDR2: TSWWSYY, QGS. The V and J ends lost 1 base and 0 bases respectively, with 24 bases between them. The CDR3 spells CALGEPKKWVWGPYTDKLIF. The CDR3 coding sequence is TGTGCTCTTGGGGAACCCAAAAAGTGGGTCTGGGGACCATACACCGATAAACTCATCTTT.

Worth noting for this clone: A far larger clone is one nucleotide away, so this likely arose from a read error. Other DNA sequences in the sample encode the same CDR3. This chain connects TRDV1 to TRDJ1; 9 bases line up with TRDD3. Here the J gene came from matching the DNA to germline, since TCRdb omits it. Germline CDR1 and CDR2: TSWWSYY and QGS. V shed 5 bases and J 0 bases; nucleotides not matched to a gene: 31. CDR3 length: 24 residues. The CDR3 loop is CALGLPQPSSVLGDLVAYTDKLIF. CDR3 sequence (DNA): TGTGCTCTTGGGTTGCCTCAGCCTTCCTCAGTGCTGGGGGATTTGGTAGCGTACACCGATAAACTCATCTTT.

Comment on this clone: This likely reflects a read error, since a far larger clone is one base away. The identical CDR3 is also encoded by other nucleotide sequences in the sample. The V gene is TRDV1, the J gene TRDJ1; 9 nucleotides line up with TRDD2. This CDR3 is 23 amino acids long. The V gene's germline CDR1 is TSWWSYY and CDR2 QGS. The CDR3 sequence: CALGERGPSYTPWYDSYTDKLIF. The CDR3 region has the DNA TGTGCTCTCGGGGAACGGGGGCCTTCCTACACCCCATGGTACGATTCGTACACCGATAAACTCATCTTT.

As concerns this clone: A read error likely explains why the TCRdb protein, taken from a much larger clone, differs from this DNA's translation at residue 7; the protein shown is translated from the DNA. CDR3 sequence reads: CALGELDFLLPRRFLGRNTDKLIF. CDR3 nucleotides: TGTGCTCTTGGGGAACTCGATTTCTTACTTCCTAGACGATTCCTGGGGCGAAACACCGATAAACTCATCTTT. The chain uses TRDV1 and TRDJ1; tentatively, D is TRDD2 (7 bases). The CDR3 sequence is 24 residues long. The germline CDR1 and CDR2 sequences are TSWWSYY and QGS. V lost 0 bases and J lost 0, with 35 bases in between.

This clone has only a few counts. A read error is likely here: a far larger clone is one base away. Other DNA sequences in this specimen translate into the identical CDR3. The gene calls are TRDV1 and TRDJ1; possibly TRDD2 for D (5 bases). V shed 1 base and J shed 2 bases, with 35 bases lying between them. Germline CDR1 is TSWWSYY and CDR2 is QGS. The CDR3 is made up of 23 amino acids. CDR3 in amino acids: CALGERYLRKVGDRFTYTDKLIF. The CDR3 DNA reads TGTGCTCTTGGGGAACGTTACCTACGAAAGGTGGGTGACCGTTTTACGTATACCGATAAACTCATCTTT.

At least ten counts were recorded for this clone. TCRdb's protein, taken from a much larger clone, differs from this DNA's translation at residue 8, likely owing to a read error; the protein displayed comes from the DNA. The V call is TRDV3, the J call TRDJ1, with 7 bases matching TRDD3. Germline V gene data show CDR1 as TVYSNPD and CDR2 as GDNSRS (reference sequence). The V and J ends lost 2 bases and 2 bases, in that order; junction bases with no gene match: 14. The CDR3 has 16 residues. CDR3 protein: CAFFMTLPGDTDKLIF. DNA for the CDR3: TGTGCCTTTTTTATGACTCTACCGGGGGATACCGATAAACTCATCTTT.

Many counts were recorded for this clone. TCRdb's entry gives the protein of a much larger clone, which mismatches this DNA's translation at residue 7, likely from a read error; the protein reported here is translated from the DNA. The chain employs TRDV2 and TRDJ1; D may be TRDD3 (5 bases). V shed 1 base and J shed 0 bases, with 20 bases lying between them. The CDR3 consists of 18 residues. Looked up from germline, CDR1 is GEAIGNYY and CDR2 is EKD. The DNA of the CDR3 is TGTGCCTGTGACACATCTGCGACCTGGGCCCCGTACACCGATAAACTCATCTTT. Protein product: CACDTSATWAPYTDKLIF.

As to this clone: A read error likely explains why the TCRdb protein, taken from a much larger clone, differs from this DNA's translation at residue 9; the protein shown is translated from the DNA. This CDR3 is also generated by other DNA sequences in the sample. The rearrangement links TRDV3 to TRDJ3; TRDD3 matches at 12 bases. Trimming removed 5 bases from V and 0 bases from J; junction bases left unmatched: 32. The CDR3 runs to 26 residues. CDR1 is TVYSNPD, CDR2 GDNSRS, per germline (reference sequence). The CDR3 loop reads CAPSVFRAGQRTGGYPLSWDTRQMFF. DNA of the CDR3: TGTGCCCCCTCGGTATTCCGCGCAGGCCAGCGTACTGGGGGATACCCCCTCTCCTGGGACACCCGACAGATGTTTTTC.

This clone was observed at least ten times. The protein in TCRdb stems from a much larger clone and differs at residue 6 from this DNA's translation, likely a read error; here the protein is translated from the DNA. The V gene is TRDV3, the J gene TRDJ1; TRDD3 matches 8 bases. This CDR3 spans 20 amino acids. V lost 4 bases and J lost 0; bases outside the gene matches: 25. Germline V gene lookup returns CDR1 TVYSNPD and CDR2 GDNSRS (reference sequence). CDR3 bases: TGTGCCTCTACCTATCTGAGCCCCTTCTGGGGGACAATGTACACCGATAAACTCATCTTT. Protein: CASTYLSPFWGTMYTDKLIF. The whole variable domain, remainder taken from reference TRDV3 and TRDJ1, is CDKVTQSSPDQTVASGSEVVLLCTYDTVYSNPDLFWYRIRPDYSFQFVFYGDNSRSEGADFTQGRFSVKHILTQKAFHLVISPVRTEDSATYYCASTYLSPFWGTMYTDKLIFGKGTRVTVEP.

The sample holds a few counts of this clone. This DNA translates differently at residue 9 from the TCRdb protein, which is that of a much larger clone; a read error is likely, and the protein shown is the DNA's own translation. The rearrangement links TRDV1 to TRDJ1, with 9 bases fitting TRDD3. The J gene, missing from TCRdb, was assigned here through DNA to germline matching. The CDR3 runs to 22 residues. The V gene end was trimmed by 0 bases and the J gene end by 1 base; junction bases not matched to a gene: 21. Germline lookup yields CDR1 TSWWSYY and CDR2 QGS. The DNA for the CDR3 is TGTGCTCTTGGGGAACTAAAGGCCTTCTTGGCTGGGGGATTCACCTGCACCGATAAACTCATCTTT. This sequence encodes CALGELKAFLAGGFTCTDKLIF.

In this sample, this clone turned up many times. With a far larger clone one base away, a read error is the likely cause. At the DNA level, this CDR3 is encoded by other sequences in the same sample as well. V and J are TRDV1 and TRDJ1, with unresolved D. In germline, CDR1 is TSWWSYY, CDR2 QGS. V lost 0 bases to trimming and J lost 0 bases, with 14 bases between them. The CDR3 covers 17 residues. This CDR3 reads CALGELAPLRDTDKLIF. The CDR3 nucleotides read TGTGCTCTTGGGGAACTAGCGCCACTGAGAGACACCGATAAACTCATCTTT.

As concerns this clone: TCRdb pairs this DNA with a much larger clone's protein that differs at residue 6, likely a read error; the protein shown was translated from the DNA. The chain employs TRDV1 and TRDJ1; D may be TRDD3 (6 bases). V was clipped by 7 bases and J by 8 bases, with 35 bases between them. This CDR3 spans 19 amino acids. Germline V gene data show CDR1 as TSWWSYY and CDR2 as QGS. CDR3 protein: CALVEPPRLGLLNYLKLIF. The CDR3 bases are TGTGCTCTTGTGGAGCCGCCGAGGCTGGGGTTACTAAACTACCTGAAACTCATCTTT.

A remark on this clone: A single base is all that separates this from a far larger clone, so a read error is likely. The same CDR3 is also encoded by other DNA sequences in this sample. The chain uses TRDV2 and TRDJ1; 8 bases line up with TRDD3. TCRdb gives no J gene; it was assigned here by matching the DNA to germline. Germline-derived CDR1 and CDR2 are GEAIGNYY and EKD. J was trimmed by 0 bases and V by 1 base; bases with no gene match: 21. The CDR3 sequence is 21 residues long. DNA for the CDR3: TGTGCCTGTGACACGAAGAGACGGCTGGGGGACTCCATGGCGTACACCGATAAACTCATCTTT. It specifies CACDTKRRLGDSMAYTDKLIF.

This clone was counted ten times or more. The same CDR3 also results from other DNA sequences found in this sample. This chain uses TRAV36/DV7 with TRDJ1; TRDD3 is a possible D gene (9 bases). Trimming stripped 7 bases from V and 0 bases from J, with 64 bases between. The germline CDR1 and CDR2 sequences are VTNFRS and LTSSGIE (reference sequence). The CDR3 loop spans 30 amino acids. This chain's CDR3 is CAYTFLDGVWDSARGYAYPPTCSYTDKLIF. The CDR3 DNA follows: TGTGCTTATACCTTCCTAGACGGCGTGTGGGATTCTGCAAGGGGATACGCTTATCCACCTACCTGCTCGTACACCGATAAACTCATCTTT.